The clone carrying this TCR beta chain appeared a few times. Its antigen is still unknown. Sequencing was performed with immunoSEQ multiplex PCR; in TCRdb, only in-frame clones are kept and a portion is missing. The table has about 38,000 clones, 80% seen once; the top ten hold about 8.8%. This specimen belongs to a study of OX40 agonist ivuxolimab in advanced cancers. V lost 5 bases to trimming and J lost 4 bases; unmatched junction nucleotides: 9. This CDR3 is 16 amino acids long. Germline-derived CDR1 and CDR2 are SSHAT and FNYEAQ (reference sequence). Study conclusions and caveats: At 0.1 to 3.0 mg/kg, clonal expansion of CD4+ and CD8+ blood T cells had occurred by week 6.

This receptor was taken from an adult with an advanced solid tumor such as melanoma, head and neck, liver or kidney cancer. Specimen: CD4+ or CD8+ T cells sorted from blood, collected in a trial of the OX40 agonist ivuxolimab. The rearrangement links TRBV7-7 to TRBJ2-5, with 11 nucleotides matching TRBD2. DNA of the CDR3: TGTGCCAGCAGCCTAGGGATAGCGGGGGGGCGAGAGACCCAGTACTTC. Protein sequence: CASSLGIAGGRETQYF.